This T cell receptor (beta chain) was sequenced for a study of T-cell memory formation after mild COVID-19. In TCRdb, the 5' RACE reads were re-called with MiXCR into one record per CDR3 protein. The sample includes hundreds of thousands of distinct CDR3 sequences, 19% of them seen just once. Germline V gene sequence: CDR1 SGHAT, CDR2 FQNNGV. The V and J ends lost 5 bases and 1 base respectively, with 13 bases between them. This CDR3 contains 15 residues. J is TRBJ2-3 and V is TRBV11-2; weak D call: TRBD1 (5 bases). This TCR was sampled from a man aged 18 to 29 who had mild COVID-19 (a few samples of this study predate the infection). Cell type and time point are not known. Sample: PBMCs or a T cell subset sorted from them (not recorded which). The CDR3 DNA reads as TGTGCCAGCAGCACCAGGGTAATGGGCACAGATACGCAGTATTTT. As protein: CASSTRVMGTDTQYF.